A selection of T cell receptor beta chains follows, all from one sample in a study of beta chain features in type 1 diabetes. The method was immunoSEQ multiplex PCR; TCRdb's version includes in-frame clones alone and lacks a portion of them. Altogether roughly 310,000 clones are present, 8% to 13% being singletons, with the ten largest covering just over 0.015%. Sequenced material: naive CD4+ T cells from blood. These TCRs come from a woman aged 25 to 45 in good health. Both conserved end residues are part of each CDR3. D genes are given only for firm matches. Size tells how often a clone was seen (once, few, many) or the class of an expanded clone, and some rows leave it out.

TGCGCCAGCAGCCAAGATTACGGGGGGCTTGAGACCCAGTACTTC | CASSQDYGGLETQYF | TRBV4-3 | few | - | TRBJ2-5
TGTGCCAGCAGCTCCAGGGTTCATGAGCAGTTCTTC | CASSSRVHEQFF | TRBV7-2 | - | - | TRBJ2-1
TGTGCCAGCAGCCGGGGCGGGAGTCCAGATACGCAGTATTTT | CASSRGGSPDTQYF | TRBV7-2 | - | TRBD2 | TRBJ2-3
TGTGCCAGTAGAAAGGGGACAGATAAGAATGAGCAGTTCTTC | CASRKGTDKNEQFF | TRBV19 | - | TRBD1 | TRBJ2-1
TGCAGCGTCCCGAGGACAGGGGGGCACGAGCAGTACTTC | CSVPRTGGHEQYF | TRBV29-1 | - | TRBD1 | TRBJ2-7
TGCGCCAGCAACCGCGGAGCGGGAGTCGGCAATGAGCAGTTCTTC | CASNRGAGVGNEQFF | TRBV4-3 | few | TRBD2 | TRBJ2-1
TGTGCCTCTACAGGGGTTCGGGGCACAGATACGCAGTATTTT | CASTGVRGTDTQYF | TRBV28 | - | TRBD1 | TRBJ2-3
TGTGCCAGCAGTGAAGCGCGGGGCAGGTCTTTCGAGCAGTACTTC | CASSEARGRSFEQYF | TRBV2 | - | - | TRBJ2-7
TGCGCCAGCAGCCAAGTAAATCGAGACGGGAGTACGTATGAGCAGTTCTTC | CASSQVNRDGSTYEQFF | TRBV4-3 | few | - | TRBJ2-1
TGTGCCAGCAGCTTTGTTCCGGGACAGATAAACTCGGAGACCCAGTACTTC | CASSFVPGQINSETQYF | TRBV7-9 | few | TRBD1 | TRBJ2-5
TGTGCCAGTAGTATACGTCGGACTAGCGATTCCTACAATGAGCAGTTCTTC | CASSIRRTSDSYNEQFF | TRBV19 | - | TRBD2 | TRBJ2-1